This T cell receptor (beta chain) was sequenced in a study of blood T cell repertoires in COVID-19. Study context: The United States, Italy and Spain were the sources of the acute and convalescent COVID-19 samples.

Residents of under 25 US areas, aged about 18 to 89 years, made up the participants. Cohort 3 donors counted as recovered after two negative PCRs, clearance, or resolved symptoms. The CDR3 runs 15 residues. In germline, CDR1 is LNHDA, CDR2 SQIVND (reference sequence). Germline trimming cut 5 bases from V and 10 bases from J; bases unmatched to any gene: 10. Libraries were prepared by immunoSEQ multiplex PCR; TCRdb keeps only in-frame clonotypes and omits some of them. The sample holds about 250,000 clones, 85% to 90% seen once. The specimen sequenced was PBMCs or T cells enriched from blood (not recorded which). The chain links TRBV19 to TRBJ1-6; 8 bases fit TRBD1. This TCR came from a man aged 18 to 30 who had recovered from COVID-19. CDR3 in amino acids: CASSFPTGDASPLHF. CDR3 sequence (DNA): TGTGCCAGTAGTTTCCCGACAGGGGACGCGTCACCCCTCCACTTT.